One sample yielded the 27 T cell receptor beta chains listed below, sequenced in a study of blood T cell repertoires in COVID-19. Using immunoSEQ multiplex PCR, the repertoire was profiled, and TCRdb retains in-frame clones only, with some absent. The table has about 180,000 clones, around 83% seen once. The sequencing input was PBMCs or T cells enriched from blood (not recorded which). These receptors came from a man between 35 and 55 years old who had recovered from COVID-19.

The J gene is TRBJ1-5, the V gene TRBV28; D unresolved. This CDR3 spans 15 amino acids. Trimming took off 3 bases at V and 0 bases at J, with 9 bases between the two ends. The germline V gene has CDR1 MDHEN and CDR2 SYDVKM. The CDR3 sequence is CASSFLPLSNQPQHF. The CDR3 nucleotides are TGTGCCAGCAGTTTTCTCCCACTTAGCAATCAGCCCCAGCATTTT.

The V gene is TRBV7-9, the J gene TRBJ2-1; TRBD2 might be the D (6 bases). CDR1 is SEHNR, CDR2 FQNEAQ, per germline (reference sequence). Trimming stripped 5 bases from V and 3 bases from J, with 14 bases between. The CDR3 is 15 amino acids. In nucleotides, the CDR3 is TGTGCCAGCAGCCCCCCGACTAGAAACTACAATGAGCAGTTCTTC. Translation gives CASSPPTRNYNEQFF.

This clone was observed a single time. In DNA form, the CDR3 reads TGTGCCAGCAGCCCCCGGACAGGGGAAGAAGCTTTCTTT. Its protein is CASSPRTGEEAFF. V and J are TRBV7-3 and TRBJ1-1; 9 nucleotides align to TRBD1. The CDR3 consists of 13 residues. The germline CDR1 and CDR2 sequences are SGHTA and FQGTGA. The J segment lost 8 bases and the V segment lost 5 bases, leaving 6 bases of the junction unmatched.

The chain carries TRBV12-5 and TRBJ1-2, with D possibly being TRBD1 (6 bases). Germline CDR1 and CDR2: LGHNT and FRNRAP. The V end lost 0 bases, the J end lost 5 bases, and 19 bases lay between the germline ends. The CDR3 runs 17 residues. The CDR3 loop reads CASGLVLSGGPAYGYTF. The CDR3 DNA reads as TGTGCTAGTGGTTTGGTACTTTCTGGGGGCCCTGCGTATGGCTACACCTTC.

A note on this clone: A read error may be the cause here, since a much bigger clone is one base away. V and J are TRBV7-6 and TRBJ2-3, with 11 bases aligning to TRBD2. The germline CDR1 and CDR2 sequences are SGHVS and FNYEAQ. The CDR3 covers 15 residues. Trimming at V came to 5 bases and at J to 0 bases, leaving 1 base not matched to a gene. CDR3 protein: CASSRTSGSTDTQYF. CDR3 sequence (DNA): TGTGCCAGCAGCCGGACTAGCGGGAGCACAGATACGCAGTATTTT.

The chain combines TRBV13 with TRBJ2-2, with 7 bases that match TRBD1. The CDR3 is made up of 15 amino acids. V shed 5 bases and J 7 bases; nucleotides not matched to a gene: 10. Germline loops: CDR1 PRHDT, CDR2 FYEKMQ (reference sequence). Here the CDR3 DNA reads TGTGCCAGCAGCCCCCTTACAGGGGTAAGCGGGGAGCTGTTTTTT. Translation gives CASSPLTGVSGELFF.

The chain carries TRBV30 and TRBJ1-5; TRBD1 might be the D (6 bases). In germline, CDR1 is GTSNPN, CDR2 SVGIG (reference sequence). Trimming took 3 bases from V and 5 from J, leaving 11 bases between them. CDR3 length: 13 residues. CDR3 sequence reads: CAWRANRDQPQHF. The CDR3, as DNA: TGTGCCTGGAGAGCCAACAGGGATCAGCCCCAGCATTTT.

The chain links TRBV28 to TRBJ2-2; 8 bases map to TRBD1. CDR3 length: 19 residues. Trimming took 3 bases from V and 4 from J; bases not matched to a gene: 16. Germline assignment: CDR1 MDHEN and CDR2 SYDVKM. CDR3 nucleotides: TGTGCCAGCAGTTTCCCTGTCGGTCTAGGACAGGGAAGCACCGGGGAGCTGTTTTTT. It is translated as CASSFPVGLGQGSTGELFF.

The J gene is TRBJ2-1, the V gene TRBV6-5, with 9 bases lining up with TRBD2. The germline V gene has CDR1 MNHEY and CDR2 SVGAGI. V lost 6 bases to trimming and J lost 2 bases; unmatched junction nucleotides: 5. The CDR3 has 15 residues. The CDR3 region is CASRAGLAPYNEQFF. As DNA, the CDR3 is TGTGCCAGCAGGGCCGGACTAGCGCCCTACAATGAGCAGTTCTTC.

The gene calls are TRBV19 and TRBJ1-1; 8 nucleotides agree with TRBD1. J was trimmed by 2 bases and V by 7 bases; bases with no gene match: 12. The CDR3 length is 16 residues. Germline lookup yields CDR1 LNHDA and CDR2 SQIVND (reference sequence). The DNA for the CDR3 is TGTGCCAGTACAGTACAGGGGGGCGTATTCAACACTGAAGCTTTCTTT. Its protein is CASTVQGGVFNTEAFF.

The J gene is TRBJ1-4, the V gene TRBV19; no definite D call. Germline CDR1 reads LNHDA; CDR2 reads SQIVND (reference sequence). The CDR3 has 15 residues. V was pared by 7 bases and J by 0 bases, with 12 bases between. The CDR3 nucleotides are TGTGCCAGTATGATCGGCGGCGCAACTAATGAAAAACTGTTTTTT. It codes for CASMIGGATNEKLFF.

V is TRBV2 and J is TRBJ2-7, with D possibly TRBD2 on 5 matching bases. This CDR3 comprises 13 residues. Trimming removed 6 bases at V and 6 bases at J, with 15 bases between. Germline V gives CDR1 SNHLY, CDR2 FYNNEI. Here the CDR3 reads CASRNLGVPEQYF. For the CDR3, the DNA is TGTGCCAGCAGAAACCTGGGAGTACCCGAGCAGTACTTC.

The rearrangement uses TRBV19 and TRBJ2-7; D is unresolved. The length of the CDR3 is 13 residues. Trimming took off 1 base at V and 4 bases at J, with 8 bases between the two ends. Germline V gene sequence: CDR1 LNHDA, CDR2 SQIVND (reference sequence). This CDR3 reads CASSIGVAYEQYF. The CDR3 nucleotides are TGTGCCAGTAGTATAGGGGTAGCTTACGAGCAGTACTTC.

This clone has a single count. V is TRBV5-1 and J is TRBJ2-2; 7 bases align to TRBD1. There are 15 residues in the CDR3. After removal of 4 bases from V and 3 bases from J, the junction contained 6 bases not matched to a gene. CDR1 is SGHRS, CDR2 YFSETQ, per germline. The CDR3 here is CASSPGTEHTGELFF. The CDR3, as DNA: TGCGCCAGCAGCCCAGGGACAGAACACACCGGGGAGCTGTTTTTT.

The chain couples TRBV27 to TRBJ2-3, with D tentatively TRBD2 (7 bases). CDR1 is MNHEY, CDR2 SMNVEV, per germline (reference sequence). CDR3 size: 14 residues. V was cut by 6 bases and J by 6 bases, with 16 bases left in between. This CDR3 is CASSLGGRGDTQYF. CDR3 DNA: TGTGCCAGCAGCCTGGGGGGGAGGGGGGATACGCAGTATTTT.

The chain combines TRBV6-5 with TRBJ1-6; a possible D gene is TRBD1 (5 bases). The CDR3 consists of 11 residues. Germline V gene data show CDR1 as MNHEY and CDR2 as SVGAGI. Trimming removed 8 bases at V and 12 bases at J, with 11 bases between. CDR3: CASGIREPLHF. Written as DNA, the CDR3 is TGTGCCAGCGGAATCAGGGAACCCCTCCACTTT.

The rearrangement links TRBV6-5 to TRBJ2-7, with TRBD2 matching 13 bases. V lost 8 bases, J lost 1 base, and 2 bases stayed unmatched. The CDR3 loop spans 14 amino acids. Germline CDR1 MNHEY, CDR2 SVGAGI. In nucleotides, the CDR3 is TGTGCCAGCTGGGGACTAGCGGGATCCTACGAGCAGTACTTC. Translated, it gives CASWGLAGSYEQYF.

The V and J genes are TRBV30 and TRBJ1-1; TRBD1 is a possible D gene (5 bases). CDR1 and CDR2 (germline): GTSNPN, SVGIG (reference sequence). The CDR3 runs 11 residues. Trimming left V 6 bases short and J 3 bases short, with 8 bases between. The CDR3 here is CACLGHTEAFF. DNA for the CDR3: TGTGCCTGCCTGGGGCACACTGAAGCTTTCTTT.

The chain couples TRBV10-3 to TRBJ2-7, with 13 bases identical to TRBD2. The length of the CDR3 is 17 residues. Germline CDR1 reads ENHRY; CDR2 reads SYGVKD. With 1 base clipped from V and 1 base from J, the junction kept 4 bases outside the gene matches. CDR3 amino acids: CAISEWGTSGESYEQYF. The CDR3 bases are TGTGCCATCAGTGAGTGGGGGACTAGCGGGGAATCCTACGAGCAGTACTTC.

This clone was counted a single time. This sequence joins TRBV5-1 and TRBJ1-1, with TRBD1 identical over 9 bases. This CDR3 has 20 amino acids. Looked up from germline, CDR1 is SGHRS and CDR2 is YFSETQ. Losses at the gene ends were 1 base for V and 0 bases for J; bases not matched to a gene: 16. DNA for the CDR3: TGCGCCAGCAGCTTGAGCACAGGGGGCGTTTCCCCCAAAATGAACACTGAAGCTTTCTTT. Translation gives CASSLSTGGVSPKMNTEAFF.

This chain's CDR3 is CAWSVRAGVTDTQYF. The CDR3 DNA follows: TGTGCCTGGAGTGTAAGGGCGGGAGTCACAGATACGCAGTATTTT. The chain is built from TRBV30 and TRBJ2-3; 7 nucleotides line up with TRBD2. Germline loops: CDR1 GTSNPN, CDR2 SVGIG (reference sequence). Trimming removed 0 bases from V and 2 bases from J; junction bases left unmatched: 5. The CDR3 is 15 residues long.

As DNA, the CDR3 is TGTGCCAGCAGCCCCGGGGGGGAAAGCCCGTTCTTC. Protein product: CASSPGGESPFF. The chain uses TRBV3-1 (or the pseudogene TRBV3-2) and TRBJ2-1; 8 nucleotides agree with TRBD2. Germline CDR1 LGHDT, CDR2 YNNKEL (reference sequence). The junction had 8 bases not matched to a gene; V was cut back by 4 bases and J by 15 bases. The CDR3 is 12 amino acids.

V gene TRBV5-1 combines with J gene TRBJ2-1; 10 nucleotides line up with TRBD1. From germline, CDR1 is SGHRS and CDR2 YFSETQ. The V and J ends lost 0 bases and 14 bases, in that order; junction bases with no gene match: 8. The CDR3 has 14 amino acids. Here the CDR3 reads CASSLDGTGATKFF. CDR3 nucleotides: TGCGCCAGCAGCTTGGATGGGACAGGGGCGACTAAGTTCTTC.

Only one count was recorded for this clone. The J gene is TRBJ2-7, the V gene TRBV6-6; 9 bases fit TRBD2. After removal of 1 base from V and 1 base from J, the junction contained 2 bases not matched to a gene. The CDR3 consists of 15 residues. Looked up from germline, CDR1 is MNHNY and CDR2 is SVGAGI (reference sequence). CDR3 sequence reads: CASSYFSGGSYEQYF. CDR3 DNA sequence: TGTGCCAGCAGTTACTTTAGCGGGGGATCCTACGAGCAGTACTTC.

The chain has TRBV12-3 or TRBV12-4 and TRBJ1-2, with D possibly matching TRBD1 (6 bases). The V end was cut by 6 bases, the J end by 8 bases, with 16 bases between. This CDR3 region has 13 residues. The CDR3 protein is CASRPPTGWGYTF. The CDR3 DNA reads TGTGCCAGCAGACCGCCTACAGGGTGGGGCTACACCTTC.

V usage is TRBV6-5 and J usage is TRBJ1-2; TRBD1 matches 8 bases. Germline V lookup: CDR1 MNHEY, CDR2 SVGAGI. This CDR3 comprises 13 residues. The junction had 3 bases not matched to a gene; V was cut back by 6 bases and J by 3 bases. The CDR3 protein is CASSLDRDYGYTF. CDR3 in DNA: TGTGCCAGCAGCCTGGACAGGGACTATGGCTACACCTTC.

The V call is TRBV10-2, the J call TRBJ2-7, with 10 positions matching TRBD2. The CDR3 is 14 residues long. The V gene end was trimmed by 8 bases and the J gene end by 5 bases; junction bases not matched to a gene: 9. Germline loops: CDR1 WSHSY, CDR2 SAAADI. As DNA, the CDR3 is TGCGCCAGCGGATCTAGCGGGGGTTCAGACGAGCAGTACTTC. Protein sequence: CASGSSGGSDEQYF.